This T cell receptor beta chain was captured in a study of T cell changes during pregnancy in multiple sclerosis (dated by TCRdb to about 2019). About the full investigation: The study examined how the T cell repertoire changed over the course of pregnancy in women with multiple sclerosis.

On this clone: The antigen it recognizes is unknown. No base-level quality is on record; no much larger clone is a single base apart.

Library preparation was by the immunoSEQ multiplex PCR assay. The table comes from immuneACCESS by way of TCRdb, which keeps in-frame sequences with V and J called. Part of the clones is missing from these tables; in studies checked, under half for an unresolved V gene and the rest for unknown reasons. This sample comprises tens of thousands of clones, 91% of them detected only once. Around 0.9% of the sample goes to the ten largest clones. This specimen consisted of peripheral blood, obtained in the second trimester of pregnancy. This TCR was sampled from a female donor with multiple sclerosis, enrolled in a pregnancy study.

The CDR3 reads CASSAGSGGGNTIYF. The sequenced DNA is TGTGCCAGCAGTGCGGGTTCGGGGGGAGGAAACACCATATATTTT. The V gene is TRBV6-1 and the J gene is TRBJ1-3; a tentative D match to TRBD1 spans 5 bases. The cysteine opens and the phenylalanine closes a CDR3 of 15 amino acids. Kept here is only the CDR3 DNA, which spans 45 bases and is read in frame from base 1. CDR1 and CDR2 (MNHNS, SASEGT) derive from the germline V gene. The junction carries 14 bases between V and J, which are trimmed by 4 bases and 4 bases respectively.